Listed here are 21 T cell receptor beta chains from one sample, sequenced in a study of T cells after yellow fever vaccination. TCRdb ran MiXCR on the 5' RACE reads and lists one entry per CDR3 protein. The sample yields more than 95,000 distinct CDR3 sequences, approximately 14% seen once. Sequenced here: CD8+ T cells sorted from PBMCs, sampled 5 days after the yellow fever booster vaccination. The receptor set was obtained from a man younger than 35 who received the YFV17D yellow fever vaccine.

This clonotype was detected only a few times. The rearrangement links TRBV7-2 to TRBJ2-3, with 7 bases matching TRBD1. J lost 2 bases, V lost 4 bases, and 9 bases had no gene match. The V gene's germline CDR1 is SGHTA and CDR2 FQGNSA. CDR3 length: 16 amino acids. CDR3 bases: TGTGCCAGCAGCTCCCGAATGGGACAGATCACAGATACGCAGTATTTT. Its translation: CASSSRMGQITDTQYF.

The chain uses TRBV20-1 and TRBJ2-5; the D gene could be TRBD1 or TRBD2 (5 bases each). The CDR3 is 11 residues long. Looked up from germline, CDR1 is DFQATT and CDR2 is SNEGSKA (reference sequence). The CDR3 protein is CSPGHQETQYF. The DNA for the CDR3 is TGCAGCCCGGGACACCAAGAGACCCAGTACTTC.

This CDR3 reads CASSHTGTGRGIQYF. CDR3 nucleotides: TGTGCCAGCAGCCACACCGGCACAGGGCGGGGCATTCAGTACTTC. V gene TRBV7-9 combines with J gene TRBJ2-4; D is possibly TRBD1 or TRBD2 (6 bases each). The CDR3 has 15 amino acids. V was shortened by 5 bases and J by 9 bases, with 20 bases between the two germline ends. Germline V lookup: CDR1 SEHNR, CDR2 FQNEAQ (reference sequence).

A few counts support this clonotype. The V and J genes are TRBV15 and TRBJ2-3; 8 bases line up with TRBD1. V trimming: 9 bases; J trimming: 3 bases; junction bases outside the gene matches: 8. This CDR3 comprises 14 residues. In germline, CDR1 is LNHNV, CDR2 YYDKDF (reference sequence). As DNA, the CDR3 is TGTGCCACTTTCAGGGGGCGGGAAACAGATACGCAGTATTTT. Protein product: CATFRGRETDTQYF.

Concerning this clonotype: Its ends do not fully match the called genes, so a read error is possible. This chain uses TRBV7-9 with TRBJ1-1; D possibly corresponds to TRBD1 (5 bases). Per germline, CDR1 SEHNR and CDR2 FQNEAQ (reference sequence). The CDR3 is 14 amino acids. CDR3 amino acids: CSSSLVQGNTEAFF. The DNA for the CDR3 is TGTTCCAGCAGCTTAGTTCAGGGGAACACTGAAGCTTTCTTT.

The chain's CDR3 is CASSLFFRSEAFF. The CDR3, as DNA: TGTGCCAGCAGCTTATTTTTTAGGAGTGAAGCTTTCTTT. The chain carries TRBV11-3 and TRBJ1-1, with no clear D. Germline-derived CDR1 and CDR2 are SGHNT and YENEEA. Trimming pared 2 bases from V and 7 bases from J, leaving 11 bases between. CDR3 length equals 13 residues.

The CDR3 nucleotides are TGCGCCAGCAGCCAAGACAGGGTAACCACAGATACGCAGTATTTT. This encodes CASSQDRVTTDTQYF. This chain links TRBV4-1 with TRBJ2-3, with D perhaps TRBD1 (5 bases). This CDR3 spans 15 amino acids. The V gene lost 0 bases and the J gene lost 2 bases, with 9 bases spanning the gap. Germline CDR1 and CDR2: MGHRA and YSYEKL.

Only a few counts were recorded for this clonotype. CDR3 region: CASSQDLIVWSEHTLMEDTQYF. CDR3 DNA: TGCGCCAGCAGCCAAGATCTAATAGTATGGAGTGAACACACATTGATGGAGGATACGCAGTATTTT. The chain employs TRBV4-3 and TRBJ2-3; D remains unclear. Per germline, CDR1 LGHNA and CDR2 YSLEER. The germline V and J ends were trimmed by 0 bases and 6 bases, with 34 bases remaining between them. This CDR3 contains 22 residues.

The V call is TRBV4-1, the J call TRBJ2-7, with 10 bases that match TRBD1. The V gene's germline CDR1 is MGHRA and CDR2 YSYEKL. This CDR3 has 15 residues. V dropped 2 bases and J dropped 4; count of bases not matched to a gene: 5. Written as DNA, the CDR3 is TGCGCCAGCAGCCAAAGCCGGGACAGGGGTTACGAGCAGTACTTC. Protein: CASSQSRDRGYEQYF.

This clonotype has only a few counts. The chain employs TRBV29-1 and TRBJ2-3; 9 positions agree with TRBD2. V dropped 3 bases and J dropped 6; count of bases not matched to a gene: 10. CDR3 length equals 15 residues. Germline V gives CDR1 SQVTM, CDR2 ANQGSEA. The CDR3 sequence: CSVDVPSGVMDTQYF. The CDR3 DNA follows: TGCAGCGTTGATGTCCCTAGCGGGGTGATGGATACGCAGTATTTT.

This clonotype was seen only a few times. The chain uses TRBV5-4 and TRBJ1-1; possibly TRBD1 for D (5 bases). This CDR3 has 12 residues. V shed 10 bases and J shed 4 bases, with 14 bases lying between them. Germline-derived CDR1 and CDR2 are SGHNT and YYREEE (reference sequence). The CDR3 bases are TGTGCCGCTTGGGCGGGGGGCACTGAAGCTTTCTTT. Encoded protein: CAAWAGGTEAFF.

The chain uses TRBV5-5 and TRBJ1-4; tentatively, D is TRBD1 (5 bases). V lost 1 base and J lost 8, with 12 bases in between. The CDR3 is 14 residues long. Germline loops: CDR1 SGHKS, CDR2 YYEKEE (reference sequence). CDR3 region: CASSLTGLREKLFF. For the CDR3, the DNA is TGTGCCAGCAGCTTGACAGGTCTTCGAGAAAAACTGTTTTTT.

CDR3 nucleotides: TGTGCCAGCAGTGCCTCGGGGACGAGGACCTATAATTCACCCCTCCACTTT. Its protein is CASSASGTRTYNSPLHF. The chain couples TRBV12-3 or TRBV12-4 to TRBJ1-6; a weak D match, TRBD1 (5 bases). This CDR3 spans 17 amino acids. V lost 5 bases and J lost 2, with 16 bases in between.

J is TRBJ2-7 and V is TRBV7-2, with D hard to call. V was trimmed by 7 bases and J by 2 bases, leaving 18 bases between them. The germline CDR1 and CDR2 sequences are SGHTA and FQGNSA. The CDR3 has 15 residues. DNA of the CDR3: TGTGCCAGCACAGCCCCCGGTTATGGGCCCTACGAGCAGTACTTC. Encoded protein: CASTAPGYGPYEQYF. Looking up the rest from reference TRBV7-2 and TRBJ2-7 gives the full variable domain: GAGVSQSPSNKVTEKGKDVELRCDPISGHTALYWYRQSLGQGLEFLIYFQGNSAPDKSGLPSDRFSAERTGGSVSTLTIQRTQQEDSAVYLCASTAPGYGPYEQYFGPGTRLTVT.

This clonotype was seen a few times. V is TRBV3-1 and J is TRBJ1-3, with D hard to call. Germline V CDR1 and CDR2: LGHDT, YNNKEL (reference sequence). The V end was cut by 0 bases, the J end by 0 bases, with 9 bases between. The CDR3 consists of 16 residues. This chain's CDR3 is CASSQEMVSSGNTIYF. CDR3 nucleotide sequence: TGTGCCAGCAGCCAAGAGATGGTGAGCTCTGGAAACACCATATATTTT. Combining the CDR3 with reference TRBV3-1 and TRBJ1-3 gives the whole variable domain DTAVSQTPKYLVTQMGNDKSIKCEQNLGHDTMYWYKQDSKKFLKIMFSYNNKELIINETVPNRFSPKSPDKAHLNLHINSLELGDSAVYFCASSQEMVSSGNTIYFGEGSWLTVV.

V is TRBV14 and J is TRBJ1-1; no clear D gene. With 1 base removed from V and 5 bases from J, the gap between germline ends came to 14 bases. The CDR3 runs 15 residues. In germline, CDR1 is SGHDN, CDR2 FVKESK. CDR3 amino acids: CASSQGPGLGTEAFF. The CDR3 nucleotides read TGTGCCAGCAGCCAAGGCCCGGGGTTGGGAACTGAAGCTTTCTTT.

This chain connects TRBV15 to TRBJ2-5; no clear D gene. From germline, CDR1 is LNHNV and CDR2 YYDKDF (reference sequence). This CDR3 contains 13 residues. V was pared by 3 bases and J by 1 base, with 6 bases between. The CDR3 is CATSRPPQETQYF. The CDR3 nucleotides read TGTGCCACCAGCAGGCCGCCCCAAGAGACCCAGTACTTC. The full variable domain, in which reference TRBV15 and TRBJ2-5 provide the parts outside the CDR3, is DAMVIQNPRYQVTQFGKPVTLSCSQTLNHNVMYWYQQKSSQAPKLLFHYYDKDFNNEADTPDNFQSRRPNTSFCFLDIRSPGLGDTAMYLCATSRPPQETQYFGPGTRLLVL.

The genes are TRBV13 and TRBJ2-1; TRBD1 might be the D (5 bases). V was clipped by 4 bases and J by 9 bases, with 16 bases between them. Germline loops: CDR1 PRHDT, CDR2 FYEKMQ (reference sequence). This CDR3 comprises 14 residues. The CDR3 sequence is CASSSPTDAGEQFF. DNA for the CDR3: TGTGCCAGCAGCTCGCCGACAGACGCCGGTGAGCAGTTCTTC.

This clonotype came up a few times. The genes are TRBV2 and TRBJ1-2; unclear D gene. Germline-derived CDR1 and CDR2 are SNHLY and FYNNEI. V was trimmed by 2 bases and J by 6 bases, leaving 10 bases between them. This CDR3 is built from 13 residues. The CDR3 loop reads CASSERSHHGYTF. The CDR3 DNA reads TGTGCCAGCAGTGAAAGATCCCACCATGGCTACACCTTC. Together with reference TRBV2 and TRBJ1-2, the CDR3 gives the full variable domain: EPEVTQTPSHQVTQMGQEVILRCVPISNHLYFYWYRQILGQKVEFLVSFYNNEISEKSEIFDDQFSVERPDGSNFTLKIRSTKLEDSAMYFCASSERSHHGYTFGSGTRLTVV.

The table lists this clonotype with a few counts. As DNA, the CDR3 is TGTGCCAGCAGCTTTGGGCAGGGGACCAAAAACATTCAGTACTTC. Protein sequence: CASSFGQGTKNIQYF. The chain uses TRBV7-9 and TRBJ2-4; TRBD1 might be the D (6 bases). The CDR3 runs 15 residues. V shed 3 bases and J shed 2 bases, with 11 bases lying between them. Germline-derived CDR1 and CDR2 are SEHNR and FQNEAQ (reference sequence). Looking up the rest from reference TRBV7-9 and TRBJ2-4 gives the full variable domain: DTGVSQNPRHKITKRGQNVTFRCDPISEHNRLYWYRQTLGQGPEFLTYFQNEAQLEKSRLLSDRFSAERPKGSFSTLEIQRTEQGDSAMYLCASSFGQGTKNIQYFGAGTRLSVL.

V is TRBV11-1 and J is TRBJ2-1, with a tentative D call TRBD1 (5 bases). V lost 6 bases and J 7 bases, leaving 10 bases between the germline ends. CDR3 length equals 12 residues. CDR1 is SGHAT and CDR2 is FQDESV in the germline V gene (reference sequence). The DNA for the CDR3 is TGTGCCAGCAGTACAGGTCTAAATGAGCAGTTCTTC. It codes for CASSTGLNEQFF.